The 5 T cell receptor beta chains below all came from one sample that was sequenced in a study of graft-versus-host responses after intestinal transplantation. TCRdb's table, derived via immunoSEQ multiplex PCR, lists solely in-frame clones and lacks some. Altogether roughly 120,000 clones are present, approximately 95% being singletons, with the ten largest covering 3.3%. No antigen is known for these receptors. The specimen was unstimulated CD8+ T cells sorted from spleen or lymph node cells, collected before intestinal transplant. The receptors shown here come from a human donor who received an intestinal transplant.

In DNA, the CDR3 is TGTGCCAGCAGCTTGGCGCCGGGGGCGGGTGAAAAACTGTTTTTT. Protein sequence: CASSLAPGAGEKLFF. The J gene is TRBJ1-4, the V gene TRBV5-6; the D gene is possibly TRBD1 (6 bases). The CDR3 spans 15 residues. V shed 0 bases and J shed 7 bases, with 13 bases lying between them. CDR1 SGHDT and CDR2 YYEEEE come from the germline V gene. Supplemented by reference TRBV5-6 and TRBJ1-4, the full variable domain reads DAGVTQSPTHLIKTRGQQVTLRCSPKSGHDTVSWYQQALGQGPQFIFQYYEEEERQRGNFPDRFSGHQFPNYSSELNVNALLLGDSALYLCASSLAPGAGEKLFFGSGTQLSVL.

The gene calls are TRBV19 and TRBJ1-1; D unresolved. From germline, CDR1 is LNHDA and CDR2 SQIVND (reference sequence). This CDR3 is 15 amino acids long. Trimming removed 10 bases at V and 8 bases at J, with 26 bases between. CDR3 loop: CATQTASGGMREAFF. As DNA, the CDR3 is TGTGCCACCCAGACCGCCTCGGGCGGAATGAGGGAAGCTTTCTTT.

The chain combines TRBV28 with TRBJ2-1; 7 bases fit TRBD1. The CDR3 length is 18 residues. V shed 2 bases, J shed 0 bases, and the junction held 10 bases outside the gene matches. Germline-derived CDR1 and CDR2 are MDHEN and SYDVKM. In DNA, the CDR3 is TGTGCCAGCAGTTTAGATACCCTAAGGGGGCTCTCCTACAATGAGCAGTTCTTC. Amino acid sequence: CASSLDTLRGLSYNEQFF.

This chain joins TRBV2 and TRBJ2-7; 12 nucleotides align to TRBD2. The CDR3 has 17 residues. With V trimmed by 6 bases and J by 0 bases, 9 bases remained unmatched. Germline CDR1 and CDR2: SNHLY and FYNNEI. Written as DNA, the CDR3 is TGTGCCAGCAGGGGGGGGTTACTAGCGGGAGGCTCCTACGAGCAGTACTTC. Encoded protein: CASRGGLLAGGSYEQYF.

The chain has TRBV7-8 and TRBJ2-1; 11 bases align to TRBD2. The germline CDR1 and CDR2 sequences are SGHVS and FQNEAQ. V gave up 5 bases and J gave up 0 bases; unmatched junction bases: 9. CDR3 length equals 18 residues. The chain's CDR3 is CASSPGTSGTFSYNEQFF. In DNA, the CDR3 is TGTGCCAGCAGCCCCGGGACTAGCGGAACTTTCTCCTACAATGAGCAGTTCTTC.